This T cell receptor beta chain originates from a study of T cells after yellow fever vaccination. Study-level findings and limits: Weaker overall was a secondary response that nonetheless peaked faster, on day 5 versus 15. FACS-sorted repertoires might harbor abundant contaminating clonotypes from the bulk population.

Notes on this clonotype: The antigen is unknown.

MiXCR, applied by TCRdb to the 5' RACE reads, yields one record per CDR3 protein. The sample contains some 350,000 distinct CDR3 sequences, about 4% of which appear only once. V lost 1 base and J 5 bases, leaving 10 bases between the germline ends. In germline, CDR1 is SGHTA, CDR2 FQGNSA. This CDR3 is built from 14 residues. The sequenced sample was PBMCs, obtained 5 days after the yellow fever booster vaccination. This rearrangement joins TRBV7-2 to TRBJ2-3, with a possible D match to TRBD2 (6 bases). The receptor was derived from a man aged 18 to 35 who received the YFV17D yellow fever vaccine. CDR3 loop: CASSLVLGGDTQYF. CDR3 DNA: TGTGCCAGCAGCTTAGTGCTCGGGGGAGATACGCAGTATTTT.